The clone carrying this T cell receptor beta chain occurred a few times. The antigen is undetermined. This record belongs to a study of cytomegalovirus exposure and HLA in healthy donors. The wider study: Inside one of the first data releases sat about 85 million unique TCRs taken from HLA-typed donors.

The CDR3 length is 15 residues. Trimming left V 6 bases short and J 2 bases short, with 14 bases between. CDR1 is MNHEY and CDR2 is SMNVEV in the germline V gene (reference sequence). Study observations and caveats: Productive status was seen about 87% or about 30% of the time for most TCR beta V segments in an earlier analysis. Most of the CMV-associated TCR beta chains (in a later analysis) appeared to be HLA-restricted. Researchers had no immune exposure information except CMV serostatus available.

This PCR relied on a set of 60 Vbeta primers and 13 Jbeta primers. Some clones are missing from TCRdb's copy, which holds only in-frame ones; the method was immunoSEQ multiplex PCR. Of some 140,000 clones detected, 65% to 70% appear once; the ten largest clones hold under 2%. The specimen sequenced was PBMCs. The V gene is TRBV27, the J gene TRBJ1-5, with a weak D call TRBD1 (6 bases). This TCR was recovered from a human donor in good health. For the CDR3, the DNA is TGTGCCAGCAGGCGGGCAGGGGAAGGCAATCAGCCCCAGCATTTT. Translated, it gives CASRRAGEGNQPQHF.